The 31 T cell receptor beta chains presented below share a single source sample, sequenced in a study. TCRdb re-derived calls from the 5' RACE reads in MiXCR, one entry per CDR3 protein. The table lists about 54,000 distinct CDR3 sequences, about a sixth of them singletons. Sequencing was carried out using naive CD4+ T cells sorted from blood. The subset denotes: naive CD4+ T cells, CD4+CD45RA+CD25-. Source of these receptors: a female donor with breast cancer.

The chain links TRBV13 to TRBJ2-3, with 9 bases matching TRBD1. In germline, CDR1 is PRHDT, CDR2 FYEKMQ (reference sequence). V gave up 5 bases and J gave up 4 bases; unmatched junction bases: 19. This CDR3 has 19 residues. The CDR3 spells CASSLLIPDGTGYADTQYF. In nucleotides, the CDR3 is TGTGCCAGCAGCCTTCTAATCCCTGACGGGACAGGGTATGCAGATACGCAGTATTTT.

This clonotype occurred many times. This chain links TRBV29-1 with TRBJ2-1; 7 bases line up with TRBD2. J gave up 0 bases and V 1 base, and 6 bases lay outside the gene matches. This CDR3 has 16 amino acids. Germline values: CDR1 SQVTM, CDR2 ANQGSEA. As DNA, the CDR3 is TGCAGCGTTGAAGGCCAGCGGGGAAGCTCCTACAATGAGCAGTTCTTC. Amino acids: CSVEGQRGSSYNEQFF.

This chain links TRBV12-3 or TRBV12-4 with TRBJ2-1, with 8 bases that match TRBD1. The CDR3 totals 15 residues. The trim removed 6 bases at V and 3 bases at J, leaving 7 bases unmatched. CDR3 sequence reads: CASRKGTGVYNEQFF. The CDR3 DNA is TGTGCCAGCAGGAAGGGGACAGGAGTCTACAATGAGCAGTTCTTC.

This clonotype was observed a handful of times. V gene TRBV7-8 combines with J gene TRBJ1-6, with D possibly matching TRBD1 (5 bases). The CDR3 sequence is 15 residues long. Germline V gene sequence: CDR1 SGHVS, CDR2 FQNEAQ. Trimming shortened V by 1 base and J by 7 bases, and 11 bases separated the two germline ends. CDR3 nucleotides: TGTGCCAGCAGCTTAGTCTCCAGGGACAATTCACCCCTCCACTTT. It is translated as CASSLVSRDNSPLHF.

The chain recombines TRBV15 with TRBJ2-1; either TRBD1 or TRBD2 may supply D (5 bases each). The CDR3 is made up of 14 amino acids. Trimming cost V 0 bases and J 7 bases, with 10 bases left between them. CDR1 LNHNV and CDR2 YYDKDF come from the germline V gene (reference sequence). The CDR3 DNA reads as TGTGCCACCAGCAGAGATCGATGGGGGAATGAGCAGTTCTTC. Amino acid sequence: CATSRDRWGNEQFF.

This clonotype has at least ten counts. V gene TRBV5-1 combines with J gene TRBJ2-3; the D gene is possibly TRBD2 (5 bases). The germline CDR1 and CDR2 sequences are SGHRS and YFSETQ. This CDR3 region has 15 residues. Between the trimmed V and J ends, which lost 0 bases and 2 bases, there was a span of 10 bases. This chain's CDR3 is CASSLEGLTTDTQYF. The CDR3 region has the DNA TGCGCCAGCAGCTTGGAAGGACTTACCACAGATACGCAGTATTTT.

Many counts were recorded for this clonotype. The junction departs from germline at one end; a sequencing error may be responsible. This chain uses TRBV29-1 with TRBJ1-5; 7 positions match TRBD1. CDR3 length equals 13 residues. Germline lookup yields CDR1 SQVTM and CDR2 ANQGSEA. CDR3: CSFDRESNQPQHF. The CDR3 nucleotides are TGCAGCTTTGACAGGGAGAGCAATCAGCCCCAGCATTTT.

V gene TRBV7-2 combines with J gene TRBJ2-3; unclear D gene. The germline V gene encodes CDR1 SGHTA and CDR2 FQGNSA. V was pared by 3 bases and J by 4 bases, with 14 bases between. The CDR3 runs to 15 residues. The CDR3 loop is CASSLGNSGADTQYF. The CDR3 DNA reads as TGTGCCAGCAGCTTGGGGAACTCTGGCGCAGATACGCAGTATTTT.

In this sample, this clonotype turned up many times. The chain is built from TRBV12-3 or TRBV12-4 and TRBJ2-1; 11 bases match TRBD2. The CDR3 contains 15 residues. With V trimmed by 1 base and J by 12 bases, 8 bases remained unmatched. The CDR3 is CASSLDGTSGTRQFF. CDR3 bases: TGTGCCAGCAGTTTAGACGGGACTAGCGGTACTCGGCAGTTCTTC.

Note on this clonotype: A read error may be the cause here, since a much bigger clone is one base away. The chain recombines TRBV7-9 with TRBJ1-5; D call uncertain. The CDR3 contains 16 residues. V was clipped by 5 bases and J by 3 bases, with 17 bases between them. Germline values: CDR1 SEHNR, CDR2 FQNEAQ (reference sequence). Written as DNA, the CDR3 is TGTGCCAGCAGCCGAGGCGACCTCGGAGTCAATCAGCCCCAGCATTTT. Translation: CASSRGDLGVNQPQHF.

Ten or more counts support this clonotype. Germline and junction disagree at one end, which may indicate a read error. The chain uses TRBV5-1 and TRBJ1-1, with TRBD1 as a possible D gene (6 bases). Looked up from germline, CDR1 is SGHRS and CDR2 is YFSETQ. The CDR3 is 13 residues long. The CDR3 region is CASSSQGDTEAFF. DNA of the CDR3: TGTGCCAGCAGTTCACAGGGTGACACTGAAGCTTTCTTT.

This sequence joins TRBV20-1 and TRBJ2-3, with 10 bases aligning to TRBD2. The CDR3 contains 14 residues. Trimming cost V 5 bases and J 4 bases; bases outside gene matches: 6. Germline assignment: CDR1 DFQATT and CDR2 SNEGSKA (reference sequence). In DNA, the CDR3 is TGCAGTGCTTTCGGGACTAGCGTCTCAGATACGCAGTATTTT. Translation gives CSAFGTSVSDTQYF.

The V and J genes are TRBV29-1 and TRBJ1-1; D ambiguous. The CDR3 loop spans 13 amino acids. The germline gives CDR1 SQVTM, CDR2 ANQGSEA. With 4 bases removed from V and 1 base from J, the gap between germline ends came to 10 bases. DNA of the CDR3: TGCAGCGTTGGCGAGATCCGGAACACTGAAGCTTTCTTT. This encodes CSVGEIRNTEAFF. Full variable domain (outside the CDR3, taken from reference TRBV29-1 and TRBJ1-1): SAVISQKPSRDICQRGTSLTIQCQVDSQVTMMFWYRQQPGQSLTLIATANQGSEATYESGFVIDKFPISRPNLTFSTLTVSNMSPEDSSIYLCSVGEIRNTEAFFGQGTRLTVV.

For this clonotype: One end of the junction does not line up with germline, which may come from a read error. J is TRBJ2-3 and V is TRBV6-4; D is possibly TRBD1 (5 bases). Germline assignment: CDR1 MRHNA and CDR2 SNTAGT. The CDR3 is 16 residues long. The CDR3 DNA is TGTGCCAGCAGTGACTATCCGACAGCAACCACAGAGACGCAGTATTTT. Protein product: CASSDYPTATTETQYF.

This clonotype was found a few times. This chain uses TRBV7-2 with TRBJ1-4; D uncertain. V dropped 1 base and J dropped 8 bases, with 8 bases sitting between them. The CDR3 totals 13 residues. The germline CDR1 and CDR2 sequences are SGHTA and FQGNSA. Here the CDR3 reads CASSLERREKLFF. CDR3 bases: TGTGCCAGCAGCTTAGAAAGAAGAGAAAAACTGTTTTTT.

Worth noting for this clonotype: A much larger clone differs by one base, so this may be a read error. J is TRBJ2-7 and V is TRBV9; D ambiguous. The CDR3 runs 13 residues. Trimming left V 0 bases short and J 12 bases short, with 16 bases between. The germline CDR1 and CDR2 sequences are SGDLS and YYNGEE. CDR3 in amino acids: CASSVVSSGPPYF. In DNA, the CDR3 is TGTGCCAGCAGCGTAGTTTCATCCGGGCCCCCGTACTTC.

In this sample, this clonotype turned up a few times. The chain has TRBV12-3 or TRBV12-4 and TRBJ2-7; 8 bases map to TRBD1. V was pared by 5 bases and J by 4 bases, with 7 bases of the junction left unmatched. This CDR3 region has 14 residues. The CDR3 reads CASSPGGVRYEQYF. The CDR3 coding sequence is TGTGCCAGCAGTCCAGGGGGCGTTCGATACGAGCAGTACTTC.

Ten or more counts support this clonotype. This chain connects TRBV5-1 to TRBJ1-4; D is perhaps TRBD1 (5 bases). From germline, CDR1 is SGHRS and CDR2 YFSETQ. Trimming stripped 0 bases from V and 8 bases from J, with 14 bases between. This CDR3 has 15 residues. The DNA of the CDR3 is TGCGCCAGCAGCTTGGCGGCGACAGTCGGGGAAAAACTGTTTTTT. This sequence encodes CASSLAATVGEKLFF.

Comments on this clonotype: A much larger clone sits a single nucleotide away, making a read error possible. The chain joins TRBV7-2 to TRBJ2-5; D might be TRBD1 (6 bases). With 5 bases removed from V and 1 base from J, the gap between germline ends came to 17 bases. Germline CDR1 and CDR2: SGHTA and FQGNSA. The length of the CDR3 is 16 residues. Here the CDR3 reads CASSRKGEGLQETQYF. The CDR3 DNA sequence: TGTGCCAGCAGCCGGAAGGGGGAAGGGCTCCAAGAGACCCAGTACTTC.

This clonotype was detected only a few times. This chain connects TRBV24-1 to TRBJ2-1; D gene unclear. Germline V gives CDR1 KGHDR, CDR2 SFDVKD. The CDR3 runs to 16 residues. Trimming stripped 2 bases from V and 0 bases from J, with 10 bases between. CDR3 sequence reads: CATSDSYRSSYNEQFF. The CDR3 nucleotides are TGTGCCACCAGTGATTCATACAGAAGCTCCTACAATGAGCAGTTCTTC.

This clonotype was seen ten or more times. The chain carries TRBV6-2 or TRBV6-3 and TRBJ2-5; 10 nucleotides align to TRBD1. The germline CDR1 and CDR2 sequences are MNHEY and SVGEGT. This CDR3 comprises 16 residues. Trimming cost V 7 bases and J 2 bases; bases outside gene matches: 10. The chain's CDR3 is CASNPLPGQGQETQYF. The CDR3 coding sequence is TGTGCCAGCAATCCCCTTCCGGGACAGGGGCAAGAGACCCAGTACTTC.

This clonotype was observed many times. V is TRBV5-1 and J is TRBJ2-1; D uncertain. CDR3 size: 12 residues. V gave up 4 bases and J gave up 6 bases, with 8 bases separating them. Germline V gene lookup returns CDR1 SGHRS and CDR2 YFSETQ. The CDR3: CASSRTGNEQFF. CDR3 in DNA: TGCGCCAGCAGCCGGACGGGCAATGAGCAGTTCTTC.

The chain couples TRBV20-1 to TRBJ2-1; 9 nucleotides match TRBD2. Trimming took 5 bases from V and 10 from J; bases not matched to a gene: 12. This CDR3 contains 14 residues. CDR1 is DFQATT and CDR2 is SNEGSKA in the germline V gene (reference sequence). The CDR3: CSAPQGLAKKEQFF. DNA for the CDR3: TGCAGTGCTCCCCAGGGACTAGCTAAAAAAGAGCAGTTCTTC.

The J gene is TRBJ2-7, the V gene TRBV7-2; 9 nucleotides line up with TRBD2. The CDR3 length is 15 residues. Germline loops: CDR1 SGHTA, CDR2 FQGNSA. Trimming removed 1 base from V and 6 bases from J; junction bases left unmatched: 7. Written as DNA, the CDR3 is TGTACCAGCAGCTTAGTATTAGCGGGAGACGGCGAGCAGTACTTC. Protein: CTSSLVLAGDGEQYF.

Note on this clonotype: The junction and the germline gene differ at one end; a read error may be behind it. The chain is built from TRBV5-1 and TRBJ2-1; 8 bases map to TRBD2. Germline V lookup: CDR1 SGHRS, CDR2 YFSETQ. The CDR3 consists of 14 residues. CDR3 DNA: TGCACCAGCAGACTCAGCGGGAGAGGCAATGAGCAGTTCTTC. Its protein is CTSRLSGRGNEQFF.

The chain combines TRBV5-1 with TRBJ2-2, with 11 bases aligning to TRBD1. This CDR3 has 16 residues. Germline CDR1 and CDR2: SGHRS and YFSETQ. J was trimmed by 1 base and V by 2 bases; bases with no gene match: 1. CDR3 DNA sequence: TGCGCCAGCAGCTTTGGGACAGGGGGGAACACCGGGGAGCTGTTTTTT. It yields the protein CASSFGTGGNTGELFF.

This clonotype turned up a few times. This chain joins TRBV28 and TRBJ1-2, with a possible D match to TRBD1 (5 bases). In germline, CDR1 is MDHEN, CDR2 SYDVKM. The CDR3 length is 14 residues. V lost 11 bases and J 6 bases, leaving 22 bases between the germline ends. The CDR3 nucleotides read TGTGCCTGGCCACAGGCTTCTTCCCTGAATGGCTACACCTTC. Its protein product is CAWPQASSLNGYTF.

This clonotype occurred once. V gene TRBV21-1 combines with J gene TRBJ1-5; the table's D call TRBD1 went unverified against the DNA. TRBV21-1 is listed as a pseudogene. CDR3 length: 16 residues. CDR3 amino acids: CASSPTDRASNQPQHF. The CDR3 DNA sequence: TGTGCCAGCAGCCCGACGGACAGGGCTAGCAATCAGCCCCAGCATTTT.

Within the sample, this clonotype is medium-sized. J is TRBJ2-2 and V is TRBV6-5; maybe TRBD1 (6 bases). This CDR3 has 15 amino acids. V lost 6 bases, J lost 5 bases, and 16 bases lay in between. The germline CDR1 and CDR2 sequences are MNHEY and SVGAGI. As DNA, the CDR3 is TGTGCCAGCAGCGAAGACAGGAAAGGGACCGGGGAGCTGTTTTTT. It translates to CASSEDRKGTGELFF.

In this sample, this clonotype turned up many times. The rearrangement uses TRBV20-1 and TRBJ2-5; D is unresolved. The CDR3 runs 14 residues. Trimming took 0 bases from V and 8 from J, leaving 16 bases between them. Per the germline V gene, CDR1 is DFQATT and CDR2 is SNEGSKA (reference sequence). CDR3: CSAREPMTPGTQYF. The CDR3 DNA is TGCAGTGCTAGAGAGCCCATGACCCCCGGAACCCAGTACTTC.

The chain joins TRBV30 to TRBJ2-3, with TRBD1 identical over 11 bases. The germline V gene has CDR1 GTSNPN and CDR2 SVGIG (reference sequence). The CDR3 loop spans 17 amino acids. The trim removed 8 bases at V and 6 bases at J, leaving 19 bases unmatched. The CDR3 reads CARGRTGGGSSGDTQYF. CDR3 nucleotide sequence: TGTGCCCGCGGGAGGACAGGGGGCGGTTCCTCCGGCGATACGCAGTATTTT.